The clone carrying this T cell receptor delta chain was counted between two and nine times. It is likely a read error: a sequence one base away is far more abundant. The same CDR3 arises from other DNA sequences in this sample as well. The data belong to a study of gamma-delta T cells after stem cell transplantation. CDR3 length: 18 amino acids. V lost 0 bases to trimming and J lost 0 bases; unmatched junction nucleotides: 12. CDR1 GEAIGNYY and CDR2 EKD come from the germline V gene. TCRdb repeated clone calling on the RT-PCR reads with CATT. The sample consists of about 1,200 delta-chain clones, around 1.9% of them appearing once.

Sequencing was carried out using gamma-delta T cells. The clonotype was recovered from a human donor. It is not recorded whose cells these are; they may come from a transplant donor. V gene TRDV2 combines with J gene TRDJ1, with 7 bases fitting TRDD3. The CDR3 protein is CACDTVSSGGFYTDKLIF. The CDR3 nucleotides are TGTGCCTGTGACACCGTCTCTTCTGGGGGGTTTTACACCGATAAACTCATCTTT.